This is a list of T cell receptor beta chains from one sample in a study of identical twins. TCRdb reanalysed the 5' RACE reads using MiXCR and keeps one entry per CDR3 protein. The table shows 420,000 or so distinct CDR3 sequences, with around 18% occurring only once. Sequencing input: naive T cells sorted from blood. These TCRs come from a man in his fifties in good health. Both conserved end residues are part of each CDR3. A D gene is named only where the DNA matches it firmly. Part of the rows lack a size; the others show once, few, many or a class for expanded clones.

clone_size j_call v_call d_call cdr3_aa cdr3_nt
- TRBJ2-1 TRBV5-1 - CASRGRGSGDEQFF TGCGCCAGCAGGGGTCGGGGGTCGGGCGATGAGCAGTTCTTC
many TRBJ2-7 TRBV20-1 TRBD1 CSATPRTGAYEQYF TGCAGTGCCACGCCCCGGACAGGGGCCTACGAGCAGTACTTC
few TRBJ2-1 TRBV4-3 - CASSQGPQAGPYNEQFF TGCGCCAGCAGCCAAGGTCCCCAAGCAGGCCCCTACAATGAGCAGTTCTTC
- TRBJ2-7 TRBV6-6 - CASSYHGGSEQYF TGTGCCAGCAGTTACCACGGCGGCTCCGAGCAGTACTTC
few TRBJ2-1 TRBV15 - CATSRDRFSSTYNEQFF TGTGCCACCAGCAGAGATCGTTTTAGCAGCACCTACAATGAGCAGTTCTTC
- TRBJ2-2 TRBV7-3 TRBD1 CASSLATGAGELFF TGTGCCAGCAGCTTAGCGACAGGGGCCGGGGAGCTGTTTTTT
few TRBJ2-7 TRBV5-4 TRBD2 CASSRRTSYEQYF TGTGCCAGCAGCCGCCGGACTAGCTACGAGCAGTACTTC
- TRBJ2-1 TRBV19 - CASSILGNEQFF TGTGCCAGTAGTATACTAGGCAATGAGCAGTTCTTC
- TRBJ2-3 TRBV6-1 TRBD2 CASRGGLPAVDTQYF TGTGCCAGCCGCGGGGGGCTTCCCGCGGTAGATACGCAGTATTTT
- TRBJ1-6 TRBV10-3 TRBD1 CAITGGQDSPLHF TGTGCCATCACAGGGGGGCAAGATTCACCCCTCCACTTT
many TRBJ2-1 TRBV7-9 - CASSLPGGAQFF TGTGCCAGCAGCTTGCCGGGGGGCGCTCAGTTCTTC
- TRBJ2-4 TRBV20-1 TRBD1 CSATPGTGRVIQYF TGCAGTGCAACTCCCGGGACAGGGAGGGTCATTCAGTACTTC
- TRBJ2-1 TRBV4-2 - CASSQVSNLGYNEQFF TGTGCCAGCAGCCAAGTTTCGAACCTGGGCTACAATGAGCAGTTCTTC
- TRBJ2-7 TRBV6-2/TRBV6-3 - CASRRRVLSYEQYF TGTGCCAGCAGACGCCGGGTCCTTTCCTACGAGCAGTACTTC
few TRBJ2-7 TRBV6-2/TRBV6-3 - CASSYFPTGRNEQYF TGTGCCAGCAGTTACTTCCCTACAGGGAGGAACGAGCAGTACTTC
- TRBJ2-1 TRBV29-1 - CSVRGTSDNEQFF TGCAGCGTTCGGGGGACATCCGACAATGAGCAGTTCTTC
many TRBJ2-5 TRBV10-3 - CATQGGQETQYF TGTGCCACACAGGGAGGCCAAGAGACCCAGTACTTC
few TRBJ2-3 TRBV9 TRBD2 CASSVSLAGNTDTQYF TGTGCCAGCAGCGTAAGTCTAGCGGGAAACACAGATACGCAGTATTTT
many TRBJ2-7 TRBV6-2/TRBV6-3 TRBD1 CASISGTASYEQYF TGTGCCAGCATTTCCGGGACAGCCTCCTACGAGCAGTACTTC
- TRBJ2-5 TRBV4-1 TRBD2 CASSQLRGGQETQYF TGCGCCAGCAGCCAACTCCGGGGGGGACAAGAGACCCAGTACTTC
many TRBJ2-7 TRBV11-2 - CASSLGLVPAYEQYF TGTGCCAGCAGCTTAGGGCTCGTCCCCGCCTACGAGCAGTACTTC
few TRBJ2-7 TRBV4-2 TRBD1 CASSQEFPGQGDWDEQYF TGTGCCAGCAGCCAAGAGTTTCCGGGACAGGGAGATTGGGACGAGCAGTACTTC
few TRBJ1-1 TRBV5-1 TRBD1 CASSWDRVAEAFF TGCGCCAGCAGCTGGGACAGGGTAGCTGAAGCTTTCTTT
many TRBJ2-7 TRBV27 - CASSFEGGLVYEQYF TGTGCCAGCAGTTTCGAGGGGGGGCTAGTCTACGAGCAGTACTTC
few TRBJ2-7 TRBV12-3/TRBV12-4 TRBD2 CASSLVASGAYEQYF TGTGCCAGCAGTTTAGTGGCTAGCGGGGCCTACGAGCAGTACTTC
few TRBJ1-3 TRBV11-2 - CASSVGQLSGNTIYF TGTGCCAGCAGCGTCGGACAGCTCTCTGGAAACACCATATATTTT
- TRBJ2-7 TRBV6-1 - CASSPPRNPYEQYF TGTGCCAGCAGTCCCCCTAGAAACCCCTACGAGCAGTACTTC
many TRBJ2-7 TRBV28 - CASSWDIEQYF TGTGCCAGCAGTTGGGATATCGAGCAGTACTTC
- TRBJ2-6 TRBV5-1 - CASSLGGLRGANVLTF TGCGCCAGCAGCTTGGGCGGTCTTAGGGGGGCCAACGTCCTGACTTTC
- TRBJ1-2 TRBV20-1 - CSASFPDVYGYTF TGCAGTGCCTCCTTTCCGGACGTATATGGCTACACCTTC
many TRBJ1-2 TRBV2 TRBD1 CASSSGTGEVYGYTF TGTGCCAGCAGCTCGGGTACAGGGGAAGTTTATGGCTACACCTTC
many TRBJ1-1 TRBV7-2 - CASSSQGGSTEAFF TGTGCCAGCAGCTCCCAAGGTGGGAGCACTGAAGCTTTCTTT
- TRBJ2-1 TRBV5-1 TRBD2 CASSFSGGIPNEQFF TGCGCCAGCAGCTTCAGCGGGGGGATTCCCAATGAGCAGTTCTTC
many TRBJ2-5 TRBV27 TRBD1 CASRHYRTGGEAETQYF TGTGCCAGCAGACACTACCGGACAGGGGGCGAAGCGGAGACCCAGTACTTC
- TRBJ2-3 TRBV11-2 - CASSLDLTGSNTQYF TGTGCCAGCAGCTTAGATCTTACAGGTTCTAATACGCAGTATTTT
many TRBJ2-7 TRBV7-9 - CASSSPIPTNSYEQYF TGTGCCAGCAGCTCACCTATTCCGACAAACTCCTACGAGCAGTACTTC
few TRBJ1-3 TRBV4-3 - CASSQGMSSGNTIYF TGCGCCAGCAGCCAAGGAATGAGCTCTGGAAACACCATATATTTT
many TRBJ2-1 TRBV6-1 TRBD2 CASSSGLAGRNEQFF TGTGCCAGCAGTAGCGGACTAGCGGGGAGGAATGAGCAGTTCTTC